A selection of T cell receptor beta chains follows, all from one sample in a study of radiation and T cells in renal cell carcinoma. Method: immunoSEQ multiplex PCR; TCRdb's copy keeps in-frame clones and lacks some. The sample yields 150,000 or so clones, around nine tenths seen once. The sequenced sample was blood, obtained from a patient whose treatment included radiotherapy and nephrectomy. These receptors were collected from a woman aged 45-60 years with renal cell carcinoma. The CDR3 runs from the conserved cysteine through the conserved F or W.

12	TRBV4-3	TRBJ1-1	CASSQGQGEAFF
13	TRBV29-1	TRBJ2-2	CSVDRAGTGELFF
15	TRBV12-5	TRBJ1-3	CASGLPRSTGNTIYF
15	TRBV7-3	TRBJ1-6	CASSSGQGVVSPLHF
15	TRBV9	TRBJ2-6	CASSVLGSGANVLTF
15	TRBV30	TRBJ2-5	CAWSIRRGVGETQYF
15	TRBV7-6	TRBJ1-2	CASSSLTGSNYGYTF
14	TRBV19	TRBJ1-2	CASSPSTGYYGYTF
16	TRBV7-3	TRBJ2-3	CASSSSGAGGTDTQYF
15	TRBV4-3	TRBJ2-1	CASSQERGGAFEQFF
16	TRBV5-1	TRBJ1-5	CASSQLGGDSNQPQHF
15	TRBV6-6	TRBJ1-1	CASSYSRWENTEAFF
15	TRBV6-5	TRBJ2-7	CASSYGGLAPYEQYF
14	TRBV2	TRBJ2-2	CASSEEGATGELFF
15	TRBV7-2	TRBJ2-7	CASSLEGSGSYEQYF
14	TRBV5-1	TRBJ2-5	CASSLGRRMETQYF
12	TRBV6-6	TRBJ2-3	CASSYDIAPQYF
19	TRBV15	TRBJ1-3	CATSRDPSTGHLSGNTIYF
15	TRBV6-1	TRBJ2-7	CASKTQGGRIHEQYF
15	TRBV11-2	TRBJ2-1	CASTWSSGGVSEQFF
12	TRBV7-9	TRBJ2-2	CASTRSTGELFF
15	TRBV5-1	TRBJ1-4	CASSRQTGVNEKLFF
15	TRBV14	TRBJ2-2	CASSQAGLYTGELFF
16	TRBV6-4	TRBJ1-3	CASRGRGSDSGNTIYF
13	TRBV5-5	TRBJ1-2	CASSLEQGYGYTF
14	TRBV5-1	TRBJ1-2	CASSLGSGGYGYTF
15	TRBV18	TRBJ2-3	CASSGQGGRSDTQYF
15	TRBV9	TRBJ2-1	CASSVALAGAHEQFF
14	TRBV6-5	TRBJ2-7	CASSSLAGPYEQYF
17	TRBV7-8	TRBJ2-7	CASSLGSARGLGYEQYF